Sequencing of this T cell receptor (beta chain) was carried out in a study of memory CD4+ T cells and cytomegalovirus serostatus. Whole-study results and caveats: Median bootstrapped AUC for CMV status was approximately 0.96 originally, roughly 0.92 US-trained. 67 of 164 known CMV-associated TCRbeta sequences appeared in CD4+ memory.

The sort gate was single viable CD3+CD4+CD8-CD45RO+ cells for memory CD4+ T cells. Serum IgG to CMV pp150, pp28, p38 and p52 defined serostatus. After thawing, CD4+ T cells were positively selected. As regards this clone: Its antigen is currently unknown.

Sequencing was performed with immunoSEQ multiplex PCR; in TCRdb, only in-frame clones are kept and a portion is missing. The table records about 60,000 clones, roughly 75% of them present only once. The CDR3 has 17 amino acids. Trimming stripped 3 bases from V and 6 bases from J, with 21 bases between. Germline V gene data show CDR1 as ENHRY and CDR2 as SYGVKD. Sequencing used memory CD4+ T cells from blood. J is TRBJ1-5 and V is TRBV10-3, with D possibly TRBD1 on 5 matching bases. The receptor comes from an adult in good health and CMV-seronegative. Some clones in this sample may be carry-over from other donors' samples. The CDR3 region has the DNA TGTGCCATCAGTGACCATCGCGGGGTGTTGGGGGGTCAGCCCCAGCATTTT. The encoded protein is CAISDHRGVLGGQPQHF.